The 25 T cell receptor beta chains given below trace back to one sample, sequenced in a study of blood T cell repertoires in COVID-19. This table comes from immunoSEQ multiplex PCR, and its TCRdb copy is limited to in-frame clones, with some not included. The sample has about 94,000 clones; 84% are singletons. The sample comprised peripheral blood. Receptors originate from a man between 60 and 75 years old with acute or convalescent COVID-19.

This chain connects TRBV5-1 to TRBJ2-5; a weak D match, TRBD1 (5 bases). V gave up 4 bases and J gave up 3 bases, with 16 bases separating them. The CDR3 has 15 amino acids. Per germline, CDR1 SGHRS and CDR2 YFSETQ. CDR3 in amino acids: CASSPQGRREETQYF. CDR3 in DNA: TGCGCCAGCAGCCCGCAGGGCAGGCGCGAAGAGACCCAGTACTTC. The full variable domain, rest sourced from reference TRBV5-1 and TRBJ2-5, is KAGVTQTPRYLIKTRGQQVTLSCSPISGHRSVSWYQQTPGQGLQFLFEYFSETQRNKGNFPGRFSGRQFSNSRSEMNVSTLELGDSALYLCASSPQGRREETQYFGPGTRLLVL.

The CDR3 DNA reads as TGCGCCAGCAGCTCGATTCTGGTTGATGGCAGGGGGCGCGGAGAGACCCAGTACTTC. This sequence encodes CASSSILVDGRGRGETQYF. The chain recombines TRBV5-1 with TRBJ2-5; TRBD1 agrees at 8 bases. The CDR3 sequence is 19 residues long. With V trimmed by 3 bases and J by 4 bases, 20 bases remained unmatched. Germline CDR1 and CDR2: SGHRS and YFSETQ.

The chain couples TRBV30 to TRBJ1-6, with TRBD1 matching over 9 bases. The CDR3 consists of 14 residues. V lost 2 bases and J lost 10; bases outside the gene matches: 6. In germline, CDR1 is GTSNPN, CDR2 SVGIG (reference sequence). The CDR3 DNA sequence: TGTGCCTGGAGTCGGACAGGGGTAGGGTCACCCCTCCACTTT. Translated, it gives CAWSRTGVGSPLHF.

V is TRBV10-3 and J is TRBJ1-2, with a possible D match to TRBD1 (5 bases). Per the germline V gene, CDR1 is ENHRY and CDR2 is SYGVKD. The CDR3 contains 14 residues. The V end was cut by 6 bases, the J end by 4 bases, with 15 bases between. This CDR3 reads CAIRLDSPAYGYTF. The CDR3 region has the DNA TGTGCCATCAGGTTAGACAGTCCCGCCTATGGCTACACCTTC.

The chain couples TRBV14 to TRBJ1-2; 7 nucleotides agree with TRBD1. V was pared by 4 bases and J by 4 bases, with 6 bases of the junction left unmatched. This CDR3 has 14 residues. The germline V gene encodes CDR1 SGHDN and CDR2 FVKESK. CDR3 residues: CASSLVTGPYGYTF. The CDR3 DNA is TGTGCCAGCAGCCTAGTGACAGGGCCCTATGGCTACACCTTC.

The rearrangement uses TRBV18 and TRBJ1-5, with D possibly matching TRBD1 (5 bases). V was pared by 5 bases and J by 5 bases, with 16 bases between. This CDR3 comprises 15 residues. CDR1 and CDR2 (germline): KGHSH, LQKENI. The CDR3 DNA follows: TGTGCCAGCTCATCTTCTGGGGGGAAAGATCAGCCCCAGCATTTT. Translating gives CASSSSGGKDQPQHF. The full variable domain, in which reference TRBV18 and TRBJ1-5 provide the parts outside the CDR3, is NAGVMQNPRHLVRRRGQEARLRCSPMKGHSHVYWYRQLPEEGLKFMVYLQKENIIDESGMPKERFSAEFPKEGPSILRIQQVVRGDSAAYFCASSSSGGKDQPQHFGDGTRLSIL.

The chain joins TRBV12-3 or TRBV12-4 to TRBJ1-1; the D is unclear. CDR3 length equals 13 residues. With 7 bases removed from V and 1 base from J, the gap between germline ends came to 10 bases. The CDR3 protein is CASTTTKNTEAFF. The CDR3 bases are TGTGCCAGCACCACGACAAAGAACACTGAAGCTTTCTTT.

The chain links TRBV5-1 to TRBJ2-7; D may be TRBD1 (6 bases). CDR1 is SGHRS and CDR2 is YFSETQ in the germline V gene. The length of the CDR3 is 13 residues. The V end was cut by 0 bases, the J end by 2 bases, with 6 bases between. The CDR3 bases are TGCGCCAGCAGCTTGGACAGGGCCTACGAGCAGTACTTC. As protein: CASSLDRAYEQYF.

CDR3 DNA: TGCAGCGTTGAAAGACTAGATAAAAACATTCAGTACTTC. Amino acid sequence: CSVERLDKNIQYF. The chain uses TRBV29-1 and TRBJ2-4; maybe TRBD2 (6 bases). Germline lookup yields CDR1 SQVTM and CDR2 ANQGSEA. V lost 2 bases to trimming and J lost 4 bases, with 9 bases between them. The CDR3 is made up of 13 amino acids. The complete variable domain, with remaining parts taken from reference TRBV29-1 and TRBJ2-4, reads SAVISQKPSRDICQRGTSLTIQCQVDSQVTMMFWYRQQPGQSLTLIATANQGSEATYESGFVIDKFPISRPNLTFSTLTVSNMSPEDSSIYLCSVERLDKNIQYFGAGTRLSVL.

The V and J genes are TRBV5-1 and TRBJ2-3; D may be TRBD1 (5 bases). Trimming took off 1 base at V and 3 bases at J, with 9 bases between the two ends. The germline V gene encodes CDR1 SGHRS and CDR2 YFSETQ. CDR3 size: 14 residues. The DNA for the CDR3 is TGCGCCAGCAGCTTGCAGGGTGGGACAGATACGCAGTATTTT. The encoded protein is CASSLQGGTDTQYF. Full variable domain (rest looked up from reference TRBV5-1 and TRBJ2-3): KAGVTQTPRYLIKTRGQQVTLSCSPISGHRSVSWYQQTPGQGLQFLFEYFSETQRNKGNFPGRFSGRQFSNSRSEMNVSTLELGDSALYLCASSLQGGTDTQYFGPGTRLTVL.

J is TRBJ2-2 and V is TRBV7-8, with D maybe TRBD1 (6 bases). This CDR3 contains 18 residues. Between the trimmed V and J ends, which lost 4 bases and 1 base, there was a span of 19 bases. CDR1 is SGHVS, CDR2 FQNEAQ, per germline. Here the CDR3 reads CASSSTGRGPWNTGELFF. The CDR3 DNA sequence: TGTGCCAGCAGCTCCACAGGGAGAGGGCCCTGGAACACCGGGGAGCTGTTTTTT.

As DNA, the CDR3 is TGTGCCAGCAGCATCGACAGGGGTTCCTACGAGCAGTACTTC. Its protein product is CASSIDRGSYEQYF. The V and J genes are TRBV7-2 and TRBJ2-7; 8 bases are shared with TRBD1. This CDR3 contains 14 residues. The germline CDR1 and CDR2 sequences are SGHTA and FQGNSA. V shed 5 bases, J shed 1 base, and the junction held 4 bases outside the gene matches.

This chain joins TRBV12-3 or TRBV12-4 and TRBJ2-1; D is perhaps TRBD1 (6 bases). The CDR3 contains 12 residues. V lost 6 bases, J lost 11 bases, and 14 bases lay in between. The CDR3: CASRPDSPKQFF. Written as DNA, the CDR3 is TGTGCCAGCAGACCGGACAGCCCCAAGCAGTTCTTC.

The J gene is TRBJ1-1, the V gene TRBV5-1, with D maybe TRBD1 (5 bases). The CDR3 loop spans 15 amino acids. Germline lookup yields CDR1 SGHRS and CDR2 YFSETQ. V was shortened by 6 bases and J by 1 base, with 16 bases between the two germline ends. CDR3 DNA: TGCGCCAGCACCCCAAAGACAGCCACGAACACTGAAGCTTTCTTT. Protein sequence: CASTPKTATNTEAFF.

The chain is built from TRBV6-5 and TRBJ1-3, with a possible D match to TRBD1 (5 bases). The V and J ends lost 1 base and 8 bases respectively, with 9 bases between them. Germline V gives CDR1 MNHEY, CDR2 SVGAGI. The CDR3 consists of 13 residues. CDR3 sequence reads: CASSYLGGHTIYF. The CDR3 nucleotides read TGTGCCAGCAGTTACTTGGGGGGACACACCATATATTTT.

The chain has TRBV29-1 and TRBJ1-2; D may be TRBD1 (6 bases). V lost 4 bases and J lost 1, with 16 bases in between. Germline V gives CDR1 SQVTM, CDR2 ANQGSEA. CDR3 length: 15 residues. The CDR3 DNA follows: TGCAGCGTTGTACGGGACAACCTTATTAACTATGGCTACACCTTC. It translates to CSVVRDNLINYGYTF.

The chain is built from TRBV11-2 and TRBJ1-2, with D perhaps matching TRBD1 (5 bases). The CDR3 runs 15 residues. CDR1 is SGHAT, CDR2 FQNNGV, per germline. V lost 4 bases, J lost 4 bases, and 16 bases lay in between. CDR3 bases: TGTGCCAGCAGCTCCCTGAGACAGTTAGGCTATGGCTACACCTTC. Encoded protein: CASSSLRQLGYGYTF.

The chain couples TRBV2 to TRBJ1-5, with 9 bases identical to TRBD1. Germline CDR1 reads SNHLY; CDR2 reads FYNNEI. J gave up 6 bases and V 5 bases, and 8 bases lay outside the gene matches. There are 15 residues in the CDR3. The CDR3 region has the DNA TGTGCCAGCAGTCAGGGGACAGGGCAGCGTCAGCCCCAGCATTTT. Translated: CASSQGTGQRQPQHF.

V usage is TRBV24-1 and J usage is TRBJ2-3; TRBD1 agrees at 11 bases. The CDR3 extends over 16 amino acids. V trimming: 4 bases; J trimming: 4 bases; junction bases outside the gene matches: 6. Germline V lookup: CDR1 KGHDR, CDR2 SFDVKD. CDR3 sequence (DNA): TGTGCCACCAGTGACCGGACAGGGGGCTCCCCAGATACGCAGTATTTT. Its translation: CATSDRTGGSPDTQYF.

The chain couples TRBV5-8 to TRBJ2-3, with TRBD2 matching over 11 bases. V shed 2 bases, J shed 2 bases, and the junction held 10 bases outside the gene matches. Germline CDR1 and CDR2: SGHTS and YDEGEE. This CDR3 is built from 18 residues. The CDR3 reads CASSFRPLAGGNTDTQYF. In nucleotides, the CDR3 is TGTGCCAGCAGCTTCCGACCCTTAGCGGGGGGGAACACAGATACGCAGTATTTT.

V gene TRBV24-1 combines with J gene TRBJ2-7; 9 bases line up with TRBD1. The CDR3 spans 15 residues. V dropped 3 bases and J dropped 8; count of bases not matched to a gene: 10. Germline V gives CDR1 KGHDR, CDR2 SFDVKD. CDR3 sequence reads: CATSDAPGQGEKQYF. Here the CDR3 DNA reads TGTGCCACCAGTGATGCCCCGGGACAGGGCGAGAAGCAGTACTTC.

About this clone itself: Other nucleotide sequences in the sample specify the same CDR3. The J gene is TRBJ1-2, the V gene TRBV6-5; D uncertain. V was shortened by 2 bases and J by 5 bases, with 6 bases between the two germline ends. Germline assignment: CDR1 MNHEY and CDR2 SVGAGI. The length of the CDR3 is 12 residues. The CDR3 loop reads CASSYAGYGYTF. CDR3 sequence (DNA): TGTGCCAGCAGTTACGCCGGTTATGGCTACACCTTC.

On this clone itself: Other DNA sequences in the same sample also yield this CDR3. The chain recombines TRBV4-1 with TRBJ2-7; tentatively, D is TRBD1 (6 bases). Trimming left V 6 bases short and J 3 bases short, with 12 bases between. CDR3 length equals 13 residues. CDR1 and CDR2 from the germline V gene are MGHRA and YSYEKL. CDR3 DNA sequence: TGCGCCAGCAGTCAGGACAGAGGCTACGAGCAGTACTTC. Translation: CASSQDRGYEQYF.

This clone has a single count. This chain joins TRBV4-3 and TRBJ1-2; D may be TRBD1 (5 bases). The V and J ends lost 1 base and 4 bases respectively, with 13 bases between them. Germline CDR1 is LGHNA and CDR2 is YSLEER. The CDR3 is 15 residues long. The CDR3, as DNA: TGCGCCAGCAGCCAAGCGACAGAAACCCTCTATGGCTACACCTTC. Translated: CASSQATETLYGYTF.

The CDR3 sequence is CASSSRGGPEETQYF. The CDR3 nucleotides read TGTGCCAGCAGCTCGCGGGGGGGGCCAGAAGAGACCCAGTACTTC. The chain links TRBV7-2 to TRBJ2-5, with TRBD2 matching over 9 bases. The germline gives CDR1 SGHTA, CDR2 FQGNSA. The length of the CDR3 is 15 residues. Germline trimming cut 4 bases from V and 3 bases from J; bases unmatched to any gene: 6. Full variable domain (remainder filled in from reference TRBV7-2 and TRBJ2-5): GAGVSQSPSNKVTEKGKDVELRCDPISGHTALYWYRQSLGQGLEFLIYFQGNSAPDKSGLPSDRFSAERTGGSVSTLTIQRTQQEDSAVYLCASSSRGGPEETQYFGPGTRLLVL.